These 28 T cell receptor beta chains were all obtained from the same sample, sequenced in a study of cytomegalovirus exposure and HLA in healthy donors. A multiplex PCR was run with 60 Vbeta primers and 13 Jbeta primers. Sequenced by immunoSEQ multiplex PCR; TCRdb stores in-frame clones only, minus some. The sample consists of some 150,000 clones, 70% to 90% of them appearing once. Specimen: PBMCs. The receptor source for this set is a woman aged 18-29 years in good health and CMV-seronegative.

The chain links TRBV12-5 to TRBJ2-2, with D tentatively TRBD1 (5 bases). The CDR3 has 14 amino acids. The V and J ends lost 3 bases and 4 bases respectively, with 9 bases between them. Per the germline V gene, CDR1 is LGHNT and CDR2 is FRNRAP. Here the CDR3 DNA reads TGTGCTAGTGGTTTTAGGGGCAGCACCGGGGAGCTGTTTTTT. Its translation: CASGFRGSTGELFF.

The rearrangement links TRBV27 to TRBJ1-6; 11 bases line up with TRBD1. From germline, CDR1 is MNHEY and CDR2 SMNVEV (reference sequence). The CDR3 has 16 residues. With 5 bases clipped from V and 3 bases from J, the junction kept 3 bases outside the gene matches. The CDR3 bases are TGTGCCAGCAGTAGGACAGGGGGCTTCTATAATTCACCCCTCCACTTT. This sequence encodes CASSRTGGFYNSPLHF.

This clone has only a few counts. The V call is TRBV5-4, the J call TRBJ1-2; D is perhaps TRBD1 (6 bases). Germline CDR1 is SGHNT and CDR2 is YYREEE (reference sequence). The length of the CDR3 is 14 residues. Trimming took off 2 bases at V and 8 bases at J, with 16 bases between the two ends. The CDR3 loop is CASSFYSDRRGYTF. DNA for the CDR3: TGTGCCAGCAGCTTCTACTCCGACAGGAGGGGCTACACCTTC. Filled out from reference TRBV5-4 and TRBJ1-2, the complete variable domain reads ETGVTQSPTHLIKTRGQQVTLRCSSQSGHNTVSWYQQALGQGPQFIFQYYREEENGRGNFPPRFSGLQFPNYSSELNVNALELDDSALYLCASSFYSDRRGYTFGSGTRLTVV.

The chain links TRBV9 to TRBJ1-6, with D unclear. V dropped 3 bases and J dropped 8 bases, with 6 bases sitting between them. Germline V gene lookup returns CDR1 SGDLS and CDR2 YYNGEE. CDR3 length equals 12 residues. The DNA of the CDR3 is TGTGCCAGCAGCGCCCTAGATTCACCCCTCCACTTT. The encoded protein is CASSALDSPLHF.

The chain combines TRBV6-5 with TRBJ2-7; 7 bases line up with TRBD1. J gave up 9 bases and V 6 bases, and 11 bases lay outside the gene matches. The CDR3 has 13 residues. Germline-derived CDR1 and CDR2 are MNHEY and SVGAGI. The CDR3 bases are TGTGCCAGCAGACCCGGGACAGTCTCAGCGCAGTACTTC. Encoded protein: CASRPGTVSAQYF.

DNA for the CDR3: TGTGCCAGCAGCCCCCCATGGCGGGGGGGCCAAGAGACCCAGTACTTC. It specifies CASSPPWRGGQETQYF. The chain combines TRBV7-9 with TRBJ2-5, with TRBD2 matching 9 bases. CDR3 length: 16 amino acids. Trimming cost V 5 bases and J 1 base; bases outside gene matches: 8. CDR1 SEHNR and CDR2 FQNEAQ come from the germline V gene (reference sequence). The full variable domain, in which reference TRBV7-9 and TRBJ2-5 provide the parts outside the CDR3, is DTGVSQNPRHKITKRGQNVTFRCDPISEHNRLYWYRQTLGQGPEFLTYFQNEAQLEKSRLLSDRFSAERPKGSFSTLEIQRTEQGDSAMYLCASSPPWRGGQETQYFGPGTRLLVL.

The chain links TRBV6-5 to TRBJ2-5, with 7 nucleotides matching TRBD1. The germline gives CDR1 MNHEY, CDR2 SVGAGI. After removal of 6 bases from V and 11 bases from J, the junction contained 12 bases not matched to a gene. The CDR3 sequence is 13 residues long. The CDR3 loop reads CASSPGQGVEQYF. The CDR3 DNA follows: TGTGCCAGCAGCCCGGGGCAGGGGGTTGAGCAGTACTTC.

The chain couples TRBV28 to TRBJ1-5; the match to TRBD1 covers 10 bases. The CDR3 totals 17 residues. Trimming removed 0 bases from V and 6 bases from J; junction bases left unmatched: 8. In germline, CDR1 is MDHEN, CDR2 SYDVKM. The CDR3 spells CASSLCTGTGDCQPQHF. CDR3 DNA sequence: TGTGCCAGCAGTTTATGCACCGGGACAGGGGACTGTCAGCCCCAGCATTTT.

The CDR3 protein is CASSRVNQPQHF. The CDR3 DNA reads as TGTGCCAGCAGCCGAGTCAATCAGCCCCAGCATTTT. The rearrangement joins TRBV7-2 to TRBJ1-5; D uncertain. Trimming took off 5 bases at V and 3 bases at J, with 5 bases between the two ends. The germline CDR1 and CDR2 sequences are SGHTA and FQGNSA. CDR3 size: 12 residues.

The rearrangement joins TRBV5-1 to TRBJ2-5; a weak D match, TRBD1 (6 bases). In germline, CDR1 is SGHRS, CDR2 YFSETQ. The ends were cut back, 5 bases at V and 4 bases at J, with 15 bases in the middle. The CDR3 contains 14 residues. The CDR3 spells CASSSDSGGETQYF. The CDR3 nucleotides read TGCGCCAGCAGTTCGGACAGCGGTGGAGAGACCCAGTACTTC. Complete variable domain (other parts from reference TRBV5-1 and TRBJ2-5): KAGVTQTPRYLIKTRGQQVTLSCSPISGHRSVSWYQQTPGQGLQFLFEYFSETQRNKGNFPGRFSGRQFSNSRSEMNVSTLELGDSALYLCASSSDSGGETQYFGPGTRLLVL.

The genes are TRBV30 and TRBJ2-2; 7 bases agree with TRBD2. This CDR3 is built from 14 residues. Per the germline V gene, CDR1 is GTSNPN and CDR2 is SVGIG (reference sequence). The ends lost 8 bases at V and 0 bases at J; junction bases unmatched: 6. This CDR3 is CAGGGDSNTGELFF. For the CDR3, the DNA is TGTGCCGGGGGAGGGGACTCGAACACCGGGGAGCTGTTTTTT.

V usage is TRBV7-9 and J usage is TRBJ2-7; tentatively, D is TRBD2 (5 bases). The CDR3 loop spans 17 amino acids. Germline V lookup: CDR1 SEHNR, CDR2 FQNEAQ (reference sequence). The V end was cut by 0 bases, the J end by 0 bases, with 15 bases between. The CDR3 protein is CASSLARIGISSYEQYF. The CDR3 coding sequence is TGTGCCAGCAGCTTAGCGCGGATCGGGATCTCCTCCTACGAGCAGTACTTC.

The chain has TRBV11-3 and TRBJ2-1, with a weak D call TRBD1 (6 bases). The germline V and J ends were trimmed by 1 base and 0 bases, with 16 bases remaining between them. This CDR3 spans 18 amino acids. CDR1 and CDR2 from the germline V gene are SGHNT and YENEEA. CDR3 protein: CASSLGGLDRSSYNEQFF. The DNA of the CDR3 is TGTGCCAGCAGCTTAGGGGGGCTTGACAGGAGCTCCTACAATGAGCAGTTCTTC. Based on the CDR3 plus reference TRBV11-3 and TRBJ2-1, the full variable domain is EAGVVQSPRYKIIEKKQPVAFWCNPISGHNTLYWYLQNLGQGPELLIRYENEEAVDDSQLPKDRFSAERLKGVDSTLKIQPAELGDSAVYLCASSLGGLDRSSYNEQFFGPGTRLTVL.

This clone has a single count. This chain uses TRBV11-2 with TRBJ2-1; D might be TRBD1 (6 bases). Germline V gene sequence: CDR1 SGHAT, CDR2 FQNNGV. V was pared by 7 bases and J by 3 bases, with 10 bases between. This CDR3 contains 13 residues. The CDR3 DNA reads TGTGCCAGCATCCAGGGGATCTACAATGAGCAGTTCTTC. Encoded protein: CASIQGIYNEQFF.

V gene TRBV29-1 combines with J gene TRBJ2-7; 7 bases fit TRBD1. Germline V gene sequence: CDR1 SQVTM, CDR2 ANQGSEA. V gave up 6 bases and J gave up 4 bases; unmatched junction bases: 9. This CDR3 is built from 13 residues. The CDR3 bases are TGCAGCGTCCGCCGGGACAGCACATACGAGCAGTACTTC. Protein sequence: CSVRRDSTYEQYF.

V and J are TRBV7-2 and TRBJ2-3, with 10 bases that match TRBD1. This CDR3 region has 17 residues. Germline V lookup: CDR1 SGHTA, CDR2 FQGNSA. J gave up 1 base and V 1 base, and 5 bases lay outside the gene matches. The CDR3 nucleotides read TGTGCCAGCAGCTTAGGACAGGGGGCGTCCCGCACAGATACGCAGTATTTT. Translated: CASSLGQGASRTDTQYF.

The chain combines TRBV9 with TRBJ1-4; the D is unclear. The CDR3 spans 14 residues. The V gene's germline CDR1 is SGDLS and CDR2 YYNGEE. Trimming left V 0 bases short and J 5 bases short, with 8 bases between. As DNA, the CDR3 is TGTGCCAGCAGCGTAGGTCGAGCCAATGAAAAACTGTTTTTT. The encoded protein is CASSVGRANEKLFF.

This clone was counted between two and nine times. The V call is TRBV5-5, the J call TRBJ1-3, with unresolved D. The CDR3 spans 13 residues. Germline V gene data show CDR1 as SGHKS and CDR2 as YYEKEE (reference sequence). The ends were cut back, 1 base at V and 2 bases at J, with 4 bases in the middle. The CDR3 bases are TGTGCCAGCAGCTTGCTAGCTGGAAACACCATATATTTT. The encoded protein is CASSLLAGNTIYF.

V gene TRBV4-2 combines with J gene TRBJ1-2; 9 bases map to TRBD1. Germline V lookup: CDR1 LGHNA, CDR2 YNFKEQ. This CDR3 is 15 amino acids long. V was pared by 1 base and J by 8 bases, with 8 bases of the junction left unmatched. The DNA of the CDR3 is TGTGCCAGCAGCCAAGTCCAACAGGGGGCGGGGGGCTACACCTTC. Its translation is CASSQVQQGAGGYTF.

Only one count was recorded for this clone. This chain joins TRBV25-1 and TRBJ2-1; D is unclear. The CDR3 runs 13 residues. Trimming stripped 3 bases from V and 8 bases from J, with 11 bases between. Germline assignment: CDR1 MGHDK and CDR2 SYGVNS. Here the CDR3 reads CASSEALMYEQFF. CDR3 bases: TGTGCCAGCAGTGAGGCCTTGATGTATGAGCAGTTCTTC.

The genes are TRBV6-5 and TRBJ2-5; 7 bases line up with TRBD2. The CDR3 runs 13 residues. V shed 5 bases and J 10 bases; nucleotides not matched to a gene: 10. The germline V gene has CDR1 MNHEY and CDR2 SVGAGI. The CDR3 is CASSTPTGRDQYF. The CDR3 DNA reads TGTGCCAGCAGTACACCTACGGGGAGGGACCAGTACTTC.

The V and J genes are TRBV4-1 and TRBJ2-1; 15 bases map to TRBD2. The CDR3 is 20 amino acids. The ends lost 3 bases at V and 1 base at J; junction bases unmatched: 10. CDR1 and CDR2 from the germline V gene are MGHRA and YSYEKL. Written as DNA, the CDR3 is TGCGCCAGCAGCCATTTAGGACTAGCGGGAGGGCCTAAGTCCTACAATGAGCAGTTCTTC. It translates to CASSHLGLAGGPKSYNEQFF.

In its sample, this clone was seen once. The chain links TRBV10-3 to TRBJ1-5; 7 bases fit TRBD1. Looked up from germline, CDR1 is ENHRY and CDR2 is SYGVKD. Trimming cost V 0 bases and J 7 bases; bases outside gene matches: 3. This CDR3 is built from 14 residues. DNA for the CDR3: TGTGCCATCAGTGAGTCGTTAGGGGGCCAGCCCCAGCATTTT. Its protein is CAISESLGGQPQHF.

The chain joins TRBV6-1 to TRBJ2-3; D is uncertain. Germline V lookup: CDR1 MNHNS, CDR2 SASEGT. This CDR3 is 12 amino acids long. V shed 4 bases and J shed 6 bases, with 8 bases lying between them. The DNA for the CDR3 is TGTGCCAGCAGTGCCTCCCAGGATACGCAGTATTTT. Its protein is CASSASQDTQYF.

This chain links TRBV11-3 with TRBJ2-3, with 15 positions matching TRBD2. The germline V gene has CDR1 SGHNT and CDR2 YENEEA. J gave up 2 bases and V 2 bases, and 2 bases lay outside the gene matches. The CDR3 length is 17 residues. CDR3 residues: CASSLRTSGGATDTQYF. Written as DNA, the CDR3 is TGTGCCAGCAGCTTAAGGACTAGCGGGGGGGCCACAGATACGCAGTATTTT.

V gene TRBV6-5 combines with J gene TRBJ1-5, with TRBD1 as a possible D gene (5 bases). Trimming pared 6 bases from V and 3 bases from J, leaving 12 bases between. Per germline, CDR1 MNHEY and CDR2 SVGAGI. The CDR3 totals 14 residues. CDR3 protein: CASSSRDSNQPQHF. CDR3 DNA: TGTGCCAGCAGCAGCCGGGACTCCAATCAGCCCCAGCATTTT.

CDR3 in DNA: TGTGCCAGCAGCACTGGGACAGGGGGATCGGTTAGGGAGCAGTACTTC. It specifies CASSTGTGGSVREQYF. The chain combines TRBV9 with TRBJ2-7; TRBD1 aligns across 11 bases. The CDR3 extends over 16 amino acids. The junction had 13 bases not matched to a gene; V was cut back by 4 bases and J by 7 bases. CDR1 is SGDLS and CDR2 is YYNGEE in the germline V gene.

The chain employs TRBV6-5 and TRBJ2-1; 11 bases agree with TRBD2. The ends lost 0 bases at V and 3 bases at J; junction bases unmatched: 1. Germline values: CDR1 MNHEY, CDR2 SVGAGI. The CDR3 sequence is 16 residues long. The chain's CDR3 is CASSYSGTSGYNEQFF. The CDR3 DNA reads as TGTGCCAGCAGTTACTCCGGGACTAGCGGCTACAATGAGCAGTTCTTC.